Here is one T cell receptor beta chain with its context. This sample is part of a study of blood T cell repertoires in COVID-19. The CDR3 is 15 amino acids. V trimming: 1 base; J trimming: 4 bases; junction bases outside the gene matches: 3. Germline V CDR1 and CDR2: SGHDT, YYEEEE. Sequencing used immunoSEQ multiplex PCR; TCRdb keeps in-frame clones, though not all of them. Of under 200,000 clones listed, 76% are singletons. Sequenced sample: peripheral blood. V usage is TRBV5-6 and J usage is TRBJ1-3; 9 nucleotides match TRBD1. This receptor was obtained from an elderly woman with acute or convalescent COVID-19. The CDR3 sequence: CASSLRDRVGNTIYF. CDR3 nucleotide sequence: TGTGCCAGCAGCTTGAGGGACAGGGTCGGAAACACCATATATTTT.